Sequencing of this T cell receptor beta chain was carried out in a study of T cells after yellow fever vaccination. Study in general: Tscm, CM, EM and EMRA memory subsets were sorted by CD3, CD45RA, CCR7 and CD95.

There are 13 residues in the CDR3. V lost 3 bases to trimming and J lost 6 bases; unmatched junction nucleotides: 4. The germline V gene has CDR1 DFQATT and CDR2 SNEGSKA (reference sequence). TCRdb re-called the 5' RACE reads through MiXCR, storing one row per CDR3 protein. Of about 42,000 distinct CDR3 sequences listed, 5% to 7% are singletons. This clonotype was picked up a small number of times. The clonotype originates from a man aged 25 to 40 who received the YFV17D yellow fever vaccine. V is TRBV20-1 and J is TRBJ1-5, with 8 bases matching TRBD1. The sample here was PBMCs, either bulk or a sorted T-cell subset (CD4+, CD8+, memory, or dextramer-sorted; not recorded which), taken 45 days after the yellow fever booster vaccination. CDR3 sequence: CSASEQGGQPQHF. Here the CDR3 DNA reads TGCAGTGCTAGTGAACAGGGGGGTCAGCCCCAGCATTTT.